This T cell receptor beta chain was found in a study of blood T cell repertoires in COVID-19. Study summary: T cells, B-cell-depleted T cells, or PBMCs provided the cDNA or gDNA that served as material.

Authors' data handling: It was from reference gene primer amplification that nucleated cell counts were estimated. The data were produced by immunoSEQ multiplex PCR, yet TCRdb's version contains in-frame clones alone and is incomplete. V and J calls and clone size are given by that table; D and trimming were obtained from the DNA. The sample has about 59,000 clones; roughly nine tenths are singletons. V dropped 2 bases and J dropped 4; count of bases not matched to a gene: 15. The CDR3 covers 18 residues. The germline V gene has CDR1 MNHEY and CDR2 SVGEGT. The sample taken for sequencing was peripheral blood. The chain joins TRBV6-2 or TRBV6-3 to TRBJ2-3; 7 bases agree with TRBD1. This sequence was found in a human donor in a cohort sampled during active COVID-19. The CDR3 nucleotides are TGTGCCAGCAGTTACGGCCCAGGAGAACAGGGGATCCCAGATACGCAGTATTTT. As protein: CASSYGPGEQGIPDTQYF.